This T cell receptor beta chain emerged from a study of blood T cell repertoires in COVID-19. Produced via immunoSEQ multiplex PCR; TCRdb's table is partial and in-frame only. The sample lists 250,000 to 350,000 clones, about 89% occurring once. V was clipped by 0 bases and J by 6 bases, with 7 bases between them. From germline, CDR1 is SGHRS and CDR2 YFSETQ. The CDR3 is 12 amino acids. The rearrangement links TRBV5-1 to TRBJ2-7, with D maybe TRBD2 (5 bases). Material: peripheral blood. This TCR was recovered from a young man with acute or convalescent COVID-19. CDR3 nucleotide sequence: TGCGCCAGCAGCTTGGTAGGAGGCGAGCAGTACTTC. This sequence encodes CASSLVGGEQYF. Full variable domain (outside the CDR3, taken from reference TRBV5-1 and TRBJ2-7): KAGVTQTPRYLIKTRGQQVTLSCSPISGHRSVSWYQQTPGQGLQFLFEYFSETQRNKGNFPGRFSGRQFSNSRSEMNVSTLELGDSALYLCASSLVGGEQYFGPGTRLTVT.